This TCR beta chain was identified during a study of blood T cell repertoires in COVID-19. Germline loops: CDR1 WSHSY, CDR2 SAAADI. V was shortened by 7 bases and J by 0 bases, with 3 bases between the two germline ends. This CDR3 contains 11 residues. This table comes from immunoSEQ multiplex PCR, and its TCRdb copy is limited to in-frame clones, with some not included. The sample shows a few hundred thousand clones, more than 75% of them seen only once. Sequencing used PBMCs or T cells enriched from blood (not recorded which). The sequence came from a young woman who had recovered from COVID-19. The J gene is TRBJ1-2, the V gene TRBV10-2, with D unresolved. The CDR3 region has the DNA TGCGCCAGCACCTCTAACTATGGCTACACCTTC. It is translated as CASTSNYGYTF.